The 16 T cell receptor beta chains below come from one sample, sequenced in a study of T cells after yellow fever vaccination. TCRdb ran MiXCR on the 5' RACE reads and lists one entry per CDR3 protein. The sample has about 220,000 distinct CDR3 sequences, 6.5% to 7.5% seen once; the top ten hold roughly 1%. The source material was CD4+ T cells sorted from PBMCs, sampled on the day of the yellow fever booster vaccination. The receptors originated from a man in his thirties or forties who received the YFV17D yellow fever vaccine.

This clonotype has ten or more counts. The chain combines TRBV20-1 with TRBJ2-1, with 8 bases fitting TRBD2. The CDR3 runs 21 residues. After removal of 0 bases from V and 0 bases from J, the junction contained 19 bases not matched to a gene. From germline, CDR1 is DFQATT and CDR2 SNEGSKA (reference sequence). CDR3 coding DNA: TGCAGTGCTAGAGATCTGAGCGGGAGCACAGGTCATGAGAGCTCCTACAATGAGCAGTTCTTC. Amino acids: CSARDLSGSTGHESSYNEQFF.

The V call is TRBV7-2, the J call TRBJ2-5, with TRBD1 as a possible D gene (6 bases). This CDR3 comprises 17 residues. The germline CDR1 and CDR2 sequences are SGHTA and FQGNSA. The germline V and J ends were trimmed by 4 bases and 5 bases, with 23 bases remaining between them. CDR3 bases: TGTGCCAGCAGCTCAACGCCCGGGACACGGGGATTGGAGACCCAGTACTTC. This codes for CASSSTPGTRGLETQYF. Complete variable domain (other parts from reference TRBV7-2 and TRBJ2-5): GAGVSQSPSNKVTEKGKDVELRCDPISGHTALYWYRQSLGQGLEFLIYFQGNSAPDKSGLPSDRFSAERTGGSVSTLTIQRTQQEDSAVYLCASSSTPGTRGLETQYFGPGTRLLVL.

This chain connects TRBV12-3 or TRBV12-4 to TRBJ2-7; 7 nucleotides match TRBD1. V dropped 6 bases and J dropped 3; count of bases not matched to a gene: 5. CDR3 length: 13 amino acids. This chain's CDR3 is CASSEGQHYEQYF. The CDR3 coding sequence is TGTGCCAGCAGCGAGGGACAGCACTACGAGCAGTACTTC.

This clonotype was picked up many times. This chain connects TRBV20-1 to TRBJ1-5; D ambiguous. Trimming removed 6 bases at V and 4 bases at J, with 10 bases between. Germline-derived CDR1 and CDR2 are DFQATT and SNEGSKA (reference sequence). This CDR3 spans 12 amino acids. CDR3 residues: CSAAGSNQPQHF. CDR3 DNA: TGCAGTGCGGCGGGGTCGAATCAGCCCCAGCATTTT.

As to this clonotype: A read error is possible here, since a much larger clone lies one base away. The J gene is TRBJ2-7, the V gene TRBV20-1; 7 bases match TRBD1. Germline lookup yields CDR1 DFQATT and CDR2 SNEGSKA (reference sequence). This CDR3 region has 16 residues. The chain's CDR3 is CCAEGAGQGQGYEQYF. The DNA for the CDR3 is TGCTGTGCCGAGGGGGCAGGTCAGGGGCAGGGCTACGAGCAGTACTTC.

This clonotype was recorded once. The chain carries TRBV29-1 and TRBJ2-2; the D is unclear. Germline V gene lookup returns CDR1 SQVTM and CDR2 ANQGSEA. V dropped 5 bases and J dropped 3 bases, with 13 bases sitting between them. The CDR3 loop spans 14 amino acids. CDR3 loop: CSVKARMDTGELFF. As DNA, the CDR3 is TGCAGCGTTAAGGCAAGAATGGACACCGGGGAGCTGTTTTTT.

Only a few counts were recorded for this clonotype. J is TRBJ2-3 and V is TRBV24-1, with TRBD1 identical over 9 bases. CDR3 size: 17 residues. Germline-derived CDR1 and CDR2 are KGHDR and SFDVKD. Trimming took 9 bases from V and 4 from J; bases not matched to a gene: 16. As DNA, the CDR3 is TGTGCCACCTACCCGTTGGCCAGGGACAGGGTATCAGATACGCAGTATTTT. It specifies CATYPLARDRVSDTQYF.

The genes are TRBV7-9 and TRBJ2-2; TRBD1 is a possible D gene (6 bases). Germline V gene sequence: CDR1 SEHNR, CDR2 FQNEAQ (reference sequence). Trimming shortened V by 8 bases and J by 0 bases, and 10 bases separated the two germline ends. This CDR3 contains 14 residues. Written as DNA, the CDR3 is TGTGCCAGCCACAGGGACGCGAACACCGGGGAGCTGTTTTTT. This translates into CASHRDANTGELFF.

The gene calls are TRBV29-1 and TRBJ1-2; perhaps TRBD1 as D (6 bases). The germline V gene encodes CDR1 SQVTM and CDR2 ANQGSEA. Between the trimmed V and J ends, which lost 7 bases and 2 bases, there was a span of 14 bases. The CDR3 consists of 13 residues. The CDR3 region is CSATGRENYGYTF. CDR3 DNA sequence: TGCAGCGCTACAGGGAGGGAGAACTATGGCTACACCTTC.

This clonotype was seen ten or more times. This sequence joins TRBV12-3 or TRBV12-4 and TRBJ2-5; TRBD2 matches 13 bases. The CDR3 contains 15 residues. J was trimmed by 4 bases and V by 3 bases; bases with no gene match: 2. The CDR3 nucleotides read TGTGCCAGCAGTTTTGGACTAGCGGGAGTAGAGACCCAGTACTTC. Translated, it gives CASSFGLAGVETQYF.

This clonotype was counted a few times. This rearrangement joins TRBV7-2 to TRBJ2-3; D is uncertain. Germline V gene sequence: CDR1 SGHTA, CDR2 FQGNSA. The CDR3 runs to 15 residues. The germline V and J ends were trimmed by 5 bases and 6 bases, with 18 bases remaining between them. The CDR3 DNA follows: TGTGCCAGCAGCCGCCAGATAGATGGTGCGGATACGCAGTATTTT. This encodes CASSRQIDGADTQYF.

The sample holds many counts of this clonotype. This sequence joins TRBV5-1 and TRBJ2-1; D might be TRBD1 or TRBD2, each matching 6 bases. The V gene lost 0 bases and the J gene lost 7 bases, with 11 bases spanning the gap. This CDR3 spans 14 amino acids. Germline lookup yields CDR1 SGHRS and CDR2 YFSETQ. CDR3 sequence reads: CASSLVGGPNEQFF. The CDR3 DNA follows: TGCGCCAGCAGCTTGGTAGGGGGGCCAAATGAGCAGTTCTTC.

This clonotype was seen only a few times. V gene TRBV11-1 combines with J gene TRBJ1-2; 7 bases are shared with TRBD1. Losses at the gene ends were 5 bases for V and 8 bases for J; bases not matched to a gene: 8. CDR1 SGHAT and CDR2 FQDESV come from the germline V gene (reference sequence). This CDR3 region has 13 residues. The chain's CDR3 is CASSLRQGDGYTF. The CDR3 region has the DNA TGTGCCAGCAGCCTTAGACAGGGTGACGGCTACACCTTC.

This clonotype was detected many times. The chain uses TRBV20-1 and TRBJ1-1; D ambiguous. Germline assignment: CDR1 DFQATT and CDR2 SNEGSKA (reference sequence). Trimming shortened V by 1 base and J by 6 bases, and 12 bases separated the two germline ends. There are 13 residues in the CDR3. Here the CDR3 reads CSARVRSPPEAFF. The CDR3 nucleotides read TGCAGTGCTAGAGTTAGATCGCCGCCTGAAGCTTTCTTT.

The gene calls are TRBV19 and TRBJ2-1, with TRBD2 matching 7 bases. Per germline, CDR1 LNHDA and CDR2 SQIVND (reference sequence). V was pared by 11 bases and J by 0 bases, with 10 bases of the junction left unmatched. The CDR3 has 15 residues. CDR3 DNA: TGTGCCTCTGGCGGCGGGAGTGGCTCCTACAATGAGCAGTTCTTC. The encoded protein is CASGGGSGSYNEQFF.

This clonotype has just a few counts. This rearrangement joins TRBV7-6 to TRBJ2-1; D might be TRBD1 (6 bases). The CDR3 runs to 16 residues. Germline lookup yields CDR1 SGHVS and CDR2 FNYEAQ. V lost 0 bases, J lost 1 base, and 10 bases lay in between. Here the CDR3 reads CASSLAGTTSYNEQFF. CDR3 coding DNA: TGTGCCAGCAGCTTAGCCGGGACAACTTCCTACAATGAGCAGTTCTTC. The whole variable domain, remainder taken from reference TRBV7-6 and TRBJ2-1, is GAGVSQSPRYKVTKRGQDVALRCDPISGHVSLYWYRQALGQGPEFLTYFNYEAQQDKSGLPNDRFSAERPEGSISTLTIQRTEQRDSAMYRCASSLAGTTSYNEQFFGPGTRLTVL.